The 15 T cell receptor beta chains presented below share a single source sample, sequenced in a study of blood T cell repertoires in COVID-19. The data were produced by immunoSEQ multiplex PCR, yet TCRdb's version contains in-frame clones alone and is incomplete. The repertoire has around 200,000 clones, around 88% of them found once; the top ten carry 7% to 10%. The sample consisted of peripheral blood. The receptors shown here come from a woman in her forties or fifties with acute or convalescent COVID-19.

The chain links TRBV7-6 to TRBJ2-1; TRBD1 aligns across 7 bases. The germline gives CDR1 SGHVS, CDR2 FNYEAQ. V was pared by 5 bases and J by 4 bases, with 8 bases of the junction left unmatched. The CDR3 loop spans 15 amino acids. As DNA, the CDR3 is TGTGCCAGCAGCCCACCGTGGACAGGATACAATGAGCAGTTCTTC. Translating it yields CASSPPWTGYNEQFF.

This chain links TRBV2 with TRBJ1-2; a possible D gene is TRBD1 (5 bases). CDR3 size: 13 residues. V was shortened by 10 bases and J by 8 bases, with 20 bases between the two germline ends. Per germline, CDR1 SNHLY and CDR2 FYNNEI. CDR3 bases: TGTGCCACCGCCGGGACTTCTGGGAGAGGCTACACCTTC. As protein: CATAGTSGRGYTF.

The chain combines TRBV2 with TRBJ2-1; 7 bases line up with TRBD1. CDR1 is SNHLY, CDR2 FYNNEI, per germline. This CDR3 comprises 14 residues. J lost 3 bases, V lost 7 bases, and 6 bases had no gene match. The chain's CDR3 is CASKGTALYNEQFF. The DNA of the CDR3 is TGTGCCAGCAAGGGGACAGCACTCTACAATGAGCAGTTCTTC. Supplemented by reference TRBV2 and TRBJ2-1, the full variable domain reads EPEVTQTPSHQVTQMGQEVILRCVPISNHLYFYWYRQILGQKVEFLVSFYNNEISEKSEIFDDQFSVERPDGSNFTLKIRSTKLEDSAMYFCASKGTALYNEQFFGPGTRLTVL.

The rearrangement joins TRBV24-1 to TRBJ2-3; D not resolved. CDR1 and CDR2 from the germline V gene are KGHDR and SFDVKD. The CDR3 is 13 residues long. Between the trimmed V and J ends, which lost 3 bases and 8 bases, there was a span of 11 bases. The DNA for the CDR3 is TGTGCCACCAGTGATAACCTATCGAGTACGCAGTATTTT. Its translation is CATSDNLSSTQYF.

The chain joins TRBV6-5 to TRBJ2-2; D possibly corresponds to TRBD2 (5 bases). V lost 10 bases to trimming and J lost 5 bases, with 17 bases between them. The germline V gene has CDR1 MNHEY and CDR2 SVGAGI. This CDR3 has 14 amino acids. The CDR3 DNA reads as TGTGCCACCCCGTGGGCGCCGGGGACCGGGGAGCTGTTTTTT. Protein: CATPWAPGTGELFF.

The chain is built from TRBV5-1 and TRBJ1-1, with D possibly being TRBD1 (6 bases). V lost 2 bases to trimming and J lost 4 bases, with 15 bases between them. This CDR3 is 15 amino acids long. Looked up from germline, CDR1 is SGHRS and CDR2 is YFSETQ. CDR3 coding DNA: TGCGCCAGCAGCTTACCGACAGGTACGGGCACTGAAGCTTTCTTT. This codes for CASSLPTGTGTEAFF.

This clone occurred a few times. The rearrangement uses TRBV19 and TRBJ2-2; maybe TRBD2 (5 bases). V lost 6 bases and J 1 base, leaving 9 bases between the germline ends. This CDR3 region has 14 residues. The germline V gene encodes CDR1 LNHDA and CDR2 SQIVND (reference sequence). Here the CDR3 DNA reads TGTGCCAGTAGGGACTTGAGGAACACCGGGGAGCTGTTTTTT. This gives the protein CASRDLRNTGELFF.

The chain employs TRBV3-1 (or the pseudogene TRBV3-2) and TRBJ2-3; D perhaps matches TRBD1 (7 bases). This CDR3 region has 15 residues. Looked up from germline, CDR1 is LGHDT and CDR2 is YNNKEL (reference sequence). The V gene lost 9 bases and the J gene lost 1 base, with 17 bases spanning the gap. The chain's CDR3 is CASCPGGGGTDTQYF. CDR3 sequence (DNA): TGTGCCAGTTGCCCAGGGGGAGGAGGCACAGATACGCAGTATTTT.

The rearrangement uses TRBV6-6 and TRBJ2-7, with TRBD2 matching 10 bases. The germline V gene encodes CDR1 MNHNY and CDR2 SVGAGI (reference sequence). The CDR3 length is 16 residues. Trimming took 6 bases from V and 5 from J; bases not matched to a gene: 13. The CDR3 reads CASSWGTSESRNEQYF. The DNA of the CDR3 is TGTGCCAGCAGCTGGGGGACTAGCGAGAGCCGTAACGAGCAGTACTTC.

This clone was recorded only once. The J gene is TRBJ2-5, the V gene TRBV14, with TRBD2 identical over 7 bases. V lost 2 bases and J lost 0; bases outside the gene matches: 3. Germline CDR1 and CDR2: SGHDN and FVKESK. The CDR3 length is 15 residues. Here the CDR3 DNA reads TGTGCCAGCAGCCAAACCACTAGCGACCAAGAGACCCAGTACTTC. It encodes CASSQTTSDQETQYF.

The V and J genes are TRBV5-6 and TRBJ1-6, with D possibly matching TRBD1 (5 bases). The CDR3 runs to 17 residues. The germline CDR1 and CDR2 sequences are SGHDT and YYEEEE. V dropped 1 base and J dropped 6 bases, with 17 bases sitting between them. CDR3 coding DNA: TGTGCCAGCAGCTTGAAGTCGCGGCAGGGTGGTAATTCACCCCTCCACTTT. Residues: CASSLKSRQGGNSPLHF.

This clone was counted at least ten times. The chain carries TRBV7-9 and TRBJ1-6, with TRBD1 matching over 8 bases. The V and J ends lost 2 bases and 9 bases, in that order; junction bases with no gene match: 12. This CDR3 region has 17 residues. Germline CDR1 is SEHNR and CDR2 is FQNEAQ (reference sequence). The CDR3 sequence is CASSLHDRTGSSSPLHF. CDR3 coding DNA: TGTGCCAGCAGCTTACATGATCGGACAGGGTCAAGTTCACCCCTCCACTTT.

J is TRBJ1-1 and V is TRBV6-1; D unclear. CDR1 is MNHNS and CDR2 is SASEGT in the germline V gene. Trimming left V 2 bases short and J 0 bases short, with 7 bases between. There are 14 residues in the CDR3. This CDR3 reads CASSEQVLNTEAFF. As DNA, the CDR3 is TGTGCCAGCAGTGAACAGGTTTTGAACACTGAAGCTTTCTTT.

The J gene is TRBJ1-1, the V gene TRBV28; the D gene is possibly TRBD1 (6 bases). Germline loops: CDR1 MDHEN, CDR2 SYDVKM. This CDR3 is built from 16 residues. V dropped 3 bases and J dropped 0 bases, with 14 bases sitting between them. In nucleotides, the CDR3 is TGTGCCAGCAGTTTCATGGGGGCTAGCATGAACACTGAAGCTTTCTTT. Translating it yields CASSFMGASMNTEAFF.

The chain carries TRBV28 and TRBJ1-4; TRBD1 matches at 9 bases. Germline-derived CDR1 and CDR2 are MDHEN and SYDVKM. The CDR3 runs 15 residues. J was trimmed by 3 bases and V by 3 bases; bases with no gene match: 2. The chain's CDR3 is CASSFRTGANEKLFF. CDR3 DNA sequence: TGTGCCAGCAGTTTCCGGACAGGGGCTAATGAAAAACTGTTTTTT.